The 30 T cell receptor beta chains below come from one sample, sequenced in a study of T cell responses to AZD1222 COVID-19 vaccine. Some clones are missing from TCRdb's copy, which holds only in-frame ones; the method was immunoSEQ multiplex PCR. The table has 95,000 to 130,000 clones, around 88% seen once; the top ten hold over 7.5%. Specimen: peripheral blood, collected on day 0 of AZD1222 vaccination. These receptors originate from an adult in good health.

The V call is TRBV29-1, the J call TRBJ2-1; no definite D call. This CDR3 contains 13 residues. The V gene's germline CDR1 is SQVTM and CDR2 ANQGSEA. The CDR3 DNA reads as TGCAGTGCTGAAAGGGACTCCTACAATGAGCAGTTCTTC. Residues: CSAERDSYNEQFF.

This chain links TRBV7-2 with TRBJ2-7; TRBD1 aligns across 8 bases. The CDR3 contains 16 residues. With V trimmed by 4 bases and J by 6 bases, 14 bases remained unmatched. Germline V gives CDR1 SGHTA, CDR2 FQGNSA. The CDR3 is CASSSPDREVVAEQYF. The DNA for the CDR3 is TGTGCCAGCAGCTCCCCGGACAGGGAAGTGGTCGCCGAGCAGTACTTC.

The chain is built from TRBV24-1 and TRBJ1-1; no clear D. The V gene's germline CDR1 is KGHDR and CDR2 SFDVKD. The CDR3 contains 13 residues. The V and J ends lost 0 bases and 4 bases respectively, with 5 bases between them. The DNA of the CDR3 is TGTGCCACCAGTGATTTGGGGTTCACTGAAGCTTTCTTT. Amino acid sequence: CATSDLGFTEAFF.

The chain employs TRBV19 and TRBJ1-2; maybe TRBD1 (5 bases). CDR1 LNHDA and CDR2 SQIVND come from the germline V gene (reference sequence). Trimming stripped 10 bases from V and 8 bases from J, with 26 bases between. The CDR3 extends over 15 amino acids. The chain's CDR3 is CATRRPGRQLEGYTF. CDR3 bases: TGTGCCACCCGCAGACCGGGACGGCAATTGGAGGGCTACACCTTC.

J is TRBJ1-5 and V is TRBV2, with D possibly being TRBD1 (6 bases). CDR1 and CDR2 from the germline V gene are SNHLY and FYNNEI. The CDR3 loop spans 14 amino acids. Between the trimmed V and J ends, which lost 4 bases and 4 bases, there was a span of 11 bases. Here the CDR3 reads CASSVYQGNQPQHF. The CDR3, as DNA: TGTGCCAGCAGTGTATACCAGGGGAATCAGCCCCAGCATTTT.

This clone appeared once. The chain couples TRBV7-9 to TRBJ1-2; D not certain. Trimming cost V 1 base and J 12 bases, with 15 bases left between them. CDR3 length: 13 amino acids. The germline gives CDR1 SEHNR, CDR2 FQNEAQ (reference sequence). The CDR3 region has the DNA TGTGCCAGCAGCTTAGGGTTTAGCGTTCGAAACACCTTC. Residues: CASSLGFSVRNTF.

CDR3: CASTLAGATYNEQFF. CDR3 DNA: TGTGCCAGCACCCTAGCGGGGGCAACCTACAATGAGCAGTTCTTC. V and J are TRBV11-2 and TRBJ2-1; TRBD2 matches 10 bases. The V segment lost 7 bases and the J segment 2 bases; nucleotides outside the gene matches: 5. This CDR3 comprises 15 residues. Germline V gene lookup returns CDR1 SGHAT and CDR2 FQNNGV.

The V and J genes are TRBV5-5 and TRBJ1-3; D is perhaps TRBD1 (6 bases). Germline-derived CDR1 and CDR2 are SGHKS and YYEKEE (reference sequence). The CDR3 consists of 16 residues. V shed 0 bases and J shed 2 bases, with 12 bases lying between them. The CDR3, as DNA: TGTGCCAGCAGCTTGGAGGGAGCAGGGGCTGGAAACACCATATATTTT. Translating gives CASSLEGAGAGNTIYF.

The chain is built from TRBV2 and TRBJ1-3; a possible D gene is TRBD1 (5 bases). Trimming took 3 bases from V and 2 from J, leaving 8 bases between them. There are 14 residues in the CDR3. CDR1 is SNHLY, CDR2 FYNNEI, per germline. As DNA, the CDR3 is TGTGCCAGCAGTGAGTGGGGGACTGGAAACACCATATATTTT. Its protein is CASSEWGTGNTIYF.

The genes are TRBV4-1 and TRBJ1-6, with unresolved D. The CDR3 covers 15 residues. Germline lookup yields CDR1 MGHRA and CDR2 YSYEKL. V dropped 0 bases and J dropped 9 bases, with 12 bases sitting between them. CDR3 residues: CASSQDSLQSSPLHF. The CDR3 DNA reads TGCGCCAGCAGCCAAGATTCCCTACAAAGTTCACCCCTCCACTTT.

The chain joins TRBV3-1 (or the pseudogene TRBV3-2) to TRBJ2-7, with a tentative D call TRBD2 (6 bases). The V gene lost 1 base and the J gene lost 9 bases, with 10 bases spanning the gap. CDR1 and CDR2 from the germline V gene are LGHDT and YNNKEL (reference sequence). The CDR3 runs to 12 residues. In nucleotides, the CDR3 is TGTGCCAGCAGCCAAGGGTTGGGGGGGCAGTACTTC. Its translation is CASSQGLGGQYF.

CDR3 bases: TGTGCCAGTAGTCAGGGTTTTGGAAACACCATATATTTT. Encoded protein: CASSQGFGNTIYF. V gene TRBV19 combines with J gene TRBJ1-3, with TRBD1 as a possible D gene (5 bases). The CDR3 spans 13 residues. Trimming took 5 bases from V and 3 from J, leaving 8 bases between them. Germline lookup yields CDR1 LNHDA and CDR2 SQIVND (reference sequence).

The rearrangement uses TRBV2 and TRBJ2-7; 7 bases fit TRBD2. Trimming cost V 3 bases and J 2 bases; bases outside gene matches: 7. CDR3 length equals 15 residues. Looked up from germline, CDR1 is SNHLY and CDR2 is FYNNEI. CDR3 DNA: TGTGCCAGCAGTGAGAAGGCGGGAGCTACCTACGAGCAGTACTTC. This gives the protein CASSEKAGATYEQYF.

The gene calls are TRBV6-2 or TRBV6-3 and TRBJ1-2; 9 positions match TRBD1. Germline CDR1 reads MNHEY; CDR2 reads SVGEGT. This CDR3 region has 14 residues. With V trimmed by 4 bases and J by 8 bases, 8 bases remained unmatched. The CDR3 DNA reads TGTGCCAGCAGTTGGGACAGGGTATCTTTGGGCTACACCTTC. It translates to CASSWDRVSLGYTF.

This CDR3 reads CATSTRTAQSGNTIYF. The CDR3 nucleotides read TGTGCCACCAGCACGAGGACGGCGCAATCTGGAAACACCATATATTTT. The rearrangement links TRBV15 to TRBJ1-3; no reliable D call. This CDR3 comprises 16 residues. V lost 4 bases, J lost 1 base, and 14 bases lay in between. Looked up from germline, CDR1 is LNHNV and CDR2 is YYDKDF (reference sequence).

V is TRBV27 and J is TRBJ1-1; maybe TRBD1 (6 bases). This CDR3 contains 14 residues. The V gene lost 2 bases and the J gene lost 1 base, with 8 bases spanning the gap. Germline assignment: CDR1 MNHEY and CDR2 SMNVEV (reference sequence). The CDR3 sequence is CASSLAGANTEAFF. The CDR3 DNA is TGTGCCAGCAGTTTAGCAGGGGCGAACACTGAAGCTTTCTTT.

The rearrangement links TRBV5-1 to TRBJ2-1; 7 bases map to TRBD2. The CDR3 extends over 16 amino acids. Germline loops: CDR1 SGHRS, CDR2 YFSETQ. After removal of 1 base from V and 6 bases from J, the junction contained 10 bases not matched to a gene. This CDR3 reads CASSLRTSSDINEQFF. CDR3 coding DNA: TGCGCCAGCAGCTTGAGGACTAGTTCCGATATCAATGAGCAGTTCTTC. The complete variable domain, with remaining parts taken from reference TRBV5-1 and TRBJ2-1, reads KAGVTQTPRYLIKTRGQQVTLSCSPISGHRSVSWYQQTPGQGLQFLFEYFSETQRNKGNFPGRFSGRQFSNSRSEMNVSTLELGDSALYLCASSLRTSSDINEQFFGPGTRLTVL.

Comment on this clone: Other DNA sequences in the sample encode the same CDR3. The rearrangement joins TRBV5-1 to TRBJ1-3; tentatively, D is TRBD1 (6 bases). This CDR3 has 14 amino acids. Trimming removed 4 bases at V and 0 bases at J, with 8 bases between. Germline V CDR1 and CDR2: SGHRS, YFSETQ. This CDR3 reads CASSMDSSGNTIYF. The CDR3 DNA is TGCGCCAGCAGCATGGACAGCTCTGGAAACACCATATATTTT.

This clone was recorded only once. The rearrangement joins TRBV14 to TRBJ2-7; TRBD2 is a possible D gene (5 bases). The CDR3 is made up of 14 amino acids. V lost 0 bases and J 7 bases, leaving 13 bases between the germline ends. The germline gives CDR1 SGHDN, CDR2 FVKESK. CDR3 coding DNA: TGTGCCAGCAGCCAAGAACGCGGAACGGGGGAGCAGTACTTC. Amino acids: CASSQERGTGEQYF.

The rearrangement uses TRBV18 and TRBJ2-7, with D maybe TRBD1 (6 bases). Germline V lookup: CDR1 KGHSH, CDR2 LQKENI. The CDR3 is 15 amino acids. V was trimmed by 0 bases and J by 3 bases, leaving 12 bases between them. CDR3 nucleotide sequence: TGTGCCAGCTCACCACCTAACAGGGTAGGCTACGAGCAGTACTTC. This translates into CASSPPNRVGYEQYF.

This chain links TRBV5-1 with TRBJ2-5; 9 bases map to TRBD2. Germline trimming cut 5 bases from V and 1 base from J; bases unmatched to any gene: 6. Looked up from germline, CDR1 is SGHRS and CDR2 is YFSETQ. The CDR3 is made up of 15 amino acids. The CDR3 DNA is TGCGCCAGCAGGTTAGCGGGGGAATTCCAAGAGACCCAGTACTTC. This gives the protein CASRLAGEFQETQYF. Complete variable domain (other parts from reference TRBV5-1 and TRBJ2-5): KAGVTQTPRYLIKTRGQQVTLSCSPISGHRSVSWYQQTPGQGLQFLFEYFSETQRNKGNFPGRFSGRQFSNSRSEMNVSTLELGDSALYLCASRLAGEFQETQYFGPGTRLLVL.

The chain links TRBV14 to TRBJ1-2; 7 bases agree with TRBD1. Trimming cost V 0 bases and J 4 bases; bases outside gene matches: 5. CDR3 size: 15 residues. Per the germline V gene, CDR1 is SGHDN and CDR2 is FVKESK. For the CDR3, the DNA is TGTGCCAGCAGCCAAGATGAGAGACAGGGCTATGGCTACACCTTC. As protein: CASSQDERQGYGYTF. Based on the CDR3 plus reference TRBV14 and TRBJ1-2, the full variable domain is EAGVTQFPSHSVIEKGQTVTLRCDPISGHDNLYWYRRVMGKEIKFLLHFVKESKQDESGMPNNRFLAERTGGTYSTLKVQPAELEDSGVYFCASSQDERQGYGYTFGSGTRLTVV.

The J gene is TRBJ2-6, the V gene TRBV28; either TRBD1 or TRBD2 may supply D (5 bases each). This CDR3 comprises 15 residues. Looked up from germline, CDR1 is MDHEN and CDR2 is SYDVKM. V lost 10 bases and J 0 bases, leaving 13 bases between the germline ends. The CDR3 nucleotides read TGTGCCACCCAGAGAGGGGCCTCTGGGGCCAACGTCCTGACTTTC. Encoded protein: CATQRGASGANVLTF.

The chain couples TRBV15 to TRBJ1-5; TRBD1 is a possible D gene (6 bases). The V gene's germline CDR1 is LNHNV and CDR2 YYDKDF (reference sequence). V gave up 7 bases and J gave up 0 bases, with 22 bases separating them. The CDR3 has 18 amino acids. The CDR3 loop reads CATKGAPGHLYSNQPQHF. In nucleotides, the CDR3 is TGTGCCACCAAGGGTGCACCGGGACACCTATATAGCAATCAGCCCCAGCATTTT.

The rearrangement joins TRBV23-1 to TRBJ1-2, with 7 bases lining up with TRBD1. TRBV23-1 is given ORF status, its function remaining uncertain. Losses at the gene ends were 2 bases for V and 7 bases for J; bases not matched to a gene: 10. The CDR3 spans 15 residues. The CDR3 sequence: CASSQNEQGSAGYTF. The CDR3 coding sequence is TGCGCCAGCAGTCAAAACGAACAGGGGTCTGCTGGCTACACCTTC.

The rearrangement links TRBV3-1 (or the pseudogene TRBV3-2) to TRBJ1-4; 8 positions agree with TRBD1. The CDR3 has 16 amino acids. V shed 3 bases, J shed 10 bases, and the junction held 13 bases outside the gene matches. CDR1 and CDR2 (germline): LGHDT, YNNKEL (reference sequence). The CDR3 loop is CASSQVLTDRGGKLFF. The CDR3 nucleotides are TGTGCCAGCAGCCAGGTACTAACCGACAGGGGCGGAAAACTGTTTTTT.

This clone has just a few counts. V is TRBV10-3 and J is TRBJ2-3, with D perhaps matching TRBD1 (6 bases). Germline V lookup: CDR1 ENHRY, CDR2 SYGVKD. Trimming cost V 2 bases and J 0 bases, with 6 bases left between them. CDR3 length equals 14 residues. The CDR3 sequence is CAISETGSTDTQYF. CDR3 nucleotides: TGTGCCATCAGTGAGACAGGGAGCACAGATACGCAGTATTTT.

The chain joins TRBV19 to TRBJ1-4, with TRBD1 identical over 8 bases. Trimming at V came to 4 bases and at J to 1 base, leaving 5 bases not matched to a gene. Germline V gene sequence: CDR1 LNHDA, CDR2 SQIVND (reference sequence). CDR3 size: 16 residues. The CDR3 nucleotides are TGTGCCAGTAGTACCACAGGGGGGCGAACTAATGAAAAACTGTTTTTT. Translating it yields CASSTTGGRTNEKLFF.

J is TRBJ1-4 and V is TRBV18, with TRBD1 matching over 8 bases. The V gene's germline CDR1 is KGHSH and CDR2 LQKENI. The CDR3 extends over 16 amino acids. V was pared by 5 bases and J by 6 bases, with 11 bases of the junction left unmatched. Here the CDR3 DNA reads TGTGCCAGCTCATCCGACCGGGACAGGTTAGATGAAAAACTGTTTTTT. As protein: CASSSDRDRLDEKLFF.

The chain combines TRBV28 with TRBJ2-7; D is perhaps TRBD2 (5 bases). CDR1 and CDR2 from the germline V gene are MDHEN and SYDVKM. The CDR3 consists of 15 residues. V lost 7 bases and J 3 bases, leaving 19 bases between the germline ends. CDR3 DNA: TGTGCCAGCACTCGGGGAGACTACCTCTTCTACGAGCAGTACTTC. It codes for CASTRGDYLFYEQYF.